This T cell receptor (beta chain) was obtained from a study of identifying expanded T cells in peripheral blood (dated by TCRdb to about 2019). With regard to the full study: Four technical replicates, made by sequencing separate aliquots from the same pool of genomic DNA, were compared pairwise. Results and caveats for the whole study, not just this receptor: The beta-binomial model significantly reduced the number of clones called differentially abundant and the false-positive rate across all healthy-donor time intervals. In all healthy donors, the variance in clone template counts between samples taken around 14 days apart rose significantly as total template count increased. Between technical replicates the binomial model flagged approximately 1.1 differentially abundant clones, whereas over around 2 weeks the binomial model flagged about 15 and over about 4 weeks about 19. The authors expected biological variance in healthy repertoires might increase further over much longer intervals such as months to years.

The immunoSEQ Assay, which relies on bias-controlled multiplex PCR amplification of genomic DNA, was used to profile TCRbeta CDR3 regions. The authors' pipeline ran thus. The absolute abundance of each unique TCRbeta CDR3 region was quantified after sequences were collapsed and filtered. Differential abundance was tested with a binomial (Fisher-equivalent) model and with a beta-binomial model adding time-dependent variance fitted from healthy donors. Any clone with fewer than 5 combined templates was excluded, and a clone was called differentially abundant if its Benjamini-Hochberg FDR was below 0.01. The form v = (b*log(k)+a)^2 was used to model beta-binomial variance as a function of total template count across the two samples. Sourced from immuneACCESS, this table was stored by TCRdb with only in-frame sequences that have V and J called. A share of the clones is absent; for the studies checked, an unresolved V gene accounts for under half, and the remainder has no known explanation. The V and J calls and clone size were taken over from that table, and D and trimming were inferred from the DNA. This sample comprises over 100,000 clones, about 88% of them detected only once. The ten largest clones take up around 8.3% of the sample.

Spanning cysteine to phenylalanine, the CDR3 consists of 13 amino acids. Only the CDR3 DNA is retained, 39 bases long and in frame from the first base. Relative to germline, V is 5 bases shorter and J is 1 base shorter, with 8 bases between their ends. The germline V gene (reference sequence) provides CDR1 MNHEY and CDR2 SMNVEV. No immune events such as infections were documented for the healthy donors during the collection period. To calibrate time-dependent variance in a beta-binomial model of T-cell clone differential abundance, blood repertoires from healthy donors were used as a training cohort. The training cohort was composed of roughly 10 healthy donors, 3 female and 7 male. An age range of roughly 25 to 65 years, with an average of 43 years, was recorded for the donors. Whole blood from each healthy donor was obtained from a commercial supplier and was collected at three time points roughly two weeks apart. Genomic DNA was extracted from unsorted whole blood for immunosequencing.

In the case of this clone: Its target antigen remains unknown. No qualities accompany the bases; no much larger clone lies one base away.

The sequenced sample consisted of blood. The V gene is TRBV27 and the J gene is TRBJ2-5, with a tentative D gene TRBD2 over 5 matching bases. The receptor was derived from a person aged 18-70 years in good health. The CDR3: CASSERTQETQYF. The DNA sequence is TGTGCCAGCAGTGAGCGGACCCAAGAGACCCAGTACTTC.